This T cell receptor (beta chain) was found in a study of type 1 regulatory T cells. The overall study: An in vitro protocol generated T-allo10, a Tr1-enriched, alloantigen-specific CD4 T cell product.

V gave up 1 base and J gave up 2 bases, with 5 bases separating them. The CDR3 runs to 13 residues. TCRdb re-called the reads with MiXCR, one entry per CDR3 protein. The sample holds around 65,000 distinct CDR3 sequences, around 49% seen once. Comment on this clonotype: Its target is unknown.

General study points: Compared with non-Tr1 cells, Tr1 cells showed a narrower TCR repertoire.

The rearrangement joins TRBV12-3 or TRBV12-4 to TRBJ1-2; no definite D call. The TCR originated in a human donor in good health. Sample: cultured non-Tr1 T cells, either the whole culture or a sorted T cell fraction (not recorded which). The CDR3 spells CASSLEENYGYTF. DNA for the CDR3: TGTGCCAGCAGTTTAGAGGAGAACTATGGCTACACCTTC.